The 25 T cell receptor beta chains below were found in one sample sequenced in a study of cytotoxic CD8 clonotypes in ibrutinib-treated CLL. Assay: immunoSEQ multiplex PCR; the TCRdb copy retains only in-frame clones and omits some. The table has some 300,000 clones, 70% to 80% seen once. Sequencing was performed on PBMCs, taken before ibrutinib treatment. These receptor sequences come from a human donor with chronic lymphocytic leukemia.

This chain joins TRBV2 and TRBJ2-3; 8 positions match TRBD1. CDR3 length: 15 residues. From germline, CDR1 is SNHLY and CDR2 FYNNEI. The V and J ends lost 6 bases and 4 bases, in that order; junction bases with no gene match: 9. CDR3 loop: CASSNPGTGADTQYF. The DNA of the CDR3 is TGTGCCAGCAGCAACCCCGGGACAGGTGCAGATACGCAGTATTTT.

CDR3 in DNA: TGTGCCAGCAGTCCAAGACAGGGGGTTTACGAGCAGTACTTC. It codes for CASSPRQGVYEQYF. This sequence joins TRBV27 and TRBJ2-7, with TRBD1 identical over 9 bases. V shed 5 bases, J shed 4 bases, and the junction held 6 bases outside the gene matches. This CDR3 has 14 residues. Germline V gives CDR1 MNHEY, CDR2 SMNVEV (reference sequence).

This chain links TRBV7-7 with TRBJ2-7; D call uncertain. CDR3 length equals 13 residues. Germline V gives CDR1 SSHAT, CDR2 FNYEAQ (reference sequence). V shed 5 bases and J shed 0 bases, with 8 bases lying between them. CDR3: CASSMGSSYEQYF. Here the CDR3 DNA reads TGTGCCAGCAGCATGGGGTCCTCCTACGAGCAGTACTTC.

The chain recombines TRBV5-1 with TRBJ2-7; D tentatively fits TRBD1 or TRBD2 (5 bases each). V was clipped by 0 bases and J by 3 bases, with 10 bases between them. The CDR3 spans 14 residues. Germline CDR1 reads SGHRS; CDR2 reads YFSETQ. This chain's CDR3 is CASSLDGTYYEQYF. In DNA form, the CDR3 reads TGCGCCAGCAGCTTGGACGGGACCTACTACGAGCAGTACTTC.

This clone has more than one count but fewer than ten. This chain links TRBV4-2 with TRBJ1-4; a weak D match, TRBD1 (5 bases). V gave up 3 bases and J gave up 7 bases, with 15 bases separating them. CDR3 size: 15 residues. The germline CDR1 and CDR2 sequences are LGHNA and YNFKEQ. The CDR3 region has the DNA TGTGCCAGCAGCCAGCGCGGGGGTCTCGGTGAAAAACTGTTTTTT. Its protein is CASSQRGGLGEKLFF.

This clone was counted a few times. The chain is built from TRBV11-2 and TRBJ2-2; D is undetermined. CDR1 and CDR2 (germline): SGHAT, FQNNGV. The CDR3 has 15 residues. Trimming took 1 base from V and 1 from J, leaving 7 bases between them. CDR3 in DNA: TGTGCCAGCAGCTTAGTATCGGGGAACACCGGGGAGCTGTTTTTT. Translation: CASSLVSGNTGELFF.

The chain combines TRBV11-2 with TRBJ2-7, with TRBD1 as a possible D gene (6 bases). Trimming left V 5 bases short and J 3 bases short, with 11 bases between. Germline V CDR1 and CDR2: SGHAT, FQNNGV. The CDR3 is 13 amino acids. CDR3 amino acids: CASSPDRFYEQYF. The DNA for the CDR3 is TGTGCCAGCAGCCCCGACAGGTTCTACGAGCAGTACTTC.

This clone showed up just once. The chain employs TRBV6-5 and TRBJ2-7; possible D gene TRBD2, 6 bases. The CDR3 spans 15 residues. The V end was cut by 6 bases, the J end by 2 bases, with 17 bases between. The V gene's germline CDR1 is MNHEY and CDR2 SVGAGI. Here the CDR3 DNA reads TGTGCCAGCAGCCCCATCGAGCGGAGGGCCTACGAGCAGTACTTC. Protein: CASSPIERRAYEQYF.

Worth noting for this clone: This sample includes further DNA sequences coding for the same CDR3. The J gene is TRBJ2-1, the V gene TRBV20-1; no clear D. The CDR3 runs 11 residues. Germline-derived CDR1 and CDR2 are DFQATT and SNEGSKA (reference sequence). Trimming pared 3 bases from V and 1 base from J, leaving 1 base between. CDR3 loop: CSASSYNEQFF. CDR3 DNA sequence: TGCAGTGCTAGTTCCTACAATGAGCAGTTCTTC.

This sequence joins TRBV21-1 and TRBJ1-2; TRBD1, the D gene given by the table, was not confirmed from the DNA. TRBV21-1 is a documented pseudogene. The CDR3 extends over 20 amino acids. The CDR3 region is CASSKPYGRDRITPNYGYTF. The CDR3 DNA sequence: TGTGCCAGCAGCAAACCCTATGGCCGGGACAGAATAACCCCTAACTATGGCTACACCTTC.

V and J are TRBV7-9 and TRBJ1-2; D is undetermined. V was clipped by 5 bases and J by 0 bases, with 16 bases between them. Per the germline V gene, CDR1 is SEHNR and CDR2 is FQNEAQ (reference sequence). The CDR3 sequence is 16 residues long. CDR3 nucleotides: TGTGCCAGCAGCCAGGCGGTAGTGGCTTCTAACTATGGCTACACCTTC. Its protein product is CASSQAVVASNYGYTF.

CDR3 residues: CASSFVGTADTQYF. In DNA, the CDR3 is TGTGCCAGCAGCTTTGTAGGGACCGCAGATACGCAGTATTTT. This rearrangement joins TRBV13 to TRBJ2-3; the D gene could be TRBD1 or TRBD2 (5 bases each). This CDR3 region has 14 residues. Germline assignment: CDR1 PRHDT and CDR2 FYEKMQ (reference sequence). V gave up 3 bases and J gave up 4 bases, with 11 bases separating them.

V gene TRBV7-2 combines with J gene TRBJ2-1; tentatively, D is TRBD2 (5 bases). Germline V gives CDR1 SGHTA, CDR2 FQGNSA. V was shortened by 3 bases and J by 8 bases, with 11 bases between the two germline ends. The length of the CDR3 is 13 residues. DNA for the CDR3: TGTGCCAGCAGCTTTTTGCGGGTCCATGAGCAGTTCTTC. It codes for CASSFLRVHEQFF. Complete variable domain (other parts from reference TRBV7-2 and TRBJ2-1): GAGVSQSPSNKVTEKGKDVELRCDPISGHTALYWYRQSLGQGLEFLIYFQGNSAPDKSGLPSDRFSAERTGGSVSTLTIQRTQQEDSAVYLCASSFLRVHEQFFGPGTRLTVL.

V usage is TRBV28 and J usage is TRBJ2-1; no firm D call. Trimming cost V 2 bases and J 4 bases, with 6 bases left between them. CDR1 is MDHEN and CDR2 is SYDVKM in the germline V gene. The CDR3 has 13 residues. The DNA for the CDR3 is TGTGCCAGCAGTTTAGGGAATTACAATGAGCAGTTCTTC. Protein: CASSLGNYNEQFF.

This clone was counted a few times. The gene calls are TRBV15 and TRBJ1-2; D is unresolved. Trimming pared 1 base from V and 3 bases from J, leaving 12 bases between. CDR3 length: 15 residues. The germline V gene has CDR1 LNHNV and CDR2 YYDKDF (reference sequence). For the CDR3, the DNA is TGTGCCACCAGCAGAGCGCCTCGGGTCGACTATGGCTACACCTTC. Translating it yields CATSRAPRVDYGYTF. Full variable domain (missing parts from reference TRBV15 and TRBJ1-2): DAMVIQNPRYQVTQFGKPVTLSCSQTLNHNVMYWYQQKSSQAPKLLFHYYDKDFNNEADTPDNFQSRRPNTSFCFLDIRSPGLGDTAMYLCATSRAPRVDYGYTFGSGTRLTVV.

V and J are TRBV9 and TRBJ2-1; the D is unclear. Germline CDR1 and CDR2: SGDLS and YYNGEE. Trimming cost V 4 bases and J 8 bases, with 16 bases left between them. The CDR3 sequence is 14 residues long. Here the CDR3 DNA reads TGTGCCAGCAGCCCTGGAACCAGCCGGCATGAGCAGTTCTTC. This encodes CASSPGTSRHEQFF.

This clone was seen just once. The chain couples TRBV7-8 to TRBJ2-7; D possibly matches TRBD1 or TRBD2 (6 bases each). The germline CDR1 and CDR2 sequences are SGHVS and FQNEAQ. Trimming removed 5 bases from V and 4 bases from J, with 24 bases in between. The length of the CDR3 is 17 residues. CDR3 sequence (DNA): TGTGCCAGCAGCGGTGGATACGGGGGCTTTAAGGCGTACGAGCAGTACTTC. Amino acid sequence: CASSGGYGGFKAYEQYF.

V gene TRBV27 combines with J gene TRBJ2-7, with D unclear. V lost 5 bases and J 3 bases, leaving 8 bases between the germline ends. Germline CDR1 is MNHEY and CDR2 is SMNVEV (reference sequence). The CDR3 has 12 residues. The DNA for the CDR3 is TGTGCCAGCAGTCGTCAGATCTACGAGCAGTACTTC. Its translation is CASSRQIYEQYF.

This clone was seen a single time. This CDR3 is CASSQEGSSFGEKLFF. In DNA, the CDR3 is TGCGCCAGCAGCCAAGAAGGCAGCTCCTTTGGGGAAAAACTGTTTTTT. The chain has TRBV4-1 and TRBJ1-4; D gene unclear. The CDR3 extends over 16 amino acids. The V gene lost 0 bases and the J gene lost 8 bases, with 16 bases spanning the gap. CDR1 and CDR2 from the germline V gene are MGHRA and YSYEKL.

The rearrangement links TRBV18 to TRBJ2-3; D is unresolved. V was shortened by 5 bases and J by 6 bases, with 18 bases between the two germline ends. Germline-derived CDR1 and CDR2 are KGHSH and LQKENI. The CDR3 spans 15 residues. The CDR3 DNA is TGTGCCAGCTCAGCCTCGAGTTCCGCGGATGATACGCAGTATTTT. Protein product: CASSASSSADDTQYF.

The chain has TRBV5-1 and TRBJ2-7; 10 bases match TRBD2. V trimming: 4 bases; J trimming: 4 bases; junction bases outside the gene matches: 14. The germline CDR1 and CDR2 sequences are SGHRS and YFSETQ. The CDR3 extends over 17 amino acids. The CDR3 spells CASSPWSQSSGSYEQYF. The CDR3 DNA follows: TGCGCCAGCAGCCCTTGGTCCCAGTCTAGCGGGAGTTACGAGCAGTACTTC.

V usage is TRBV9 and J usage is TRBJ2-5; 11 bases are shared with TRBD2. The germline V gene encodes CDR1 SGDLS and CDR2 YYNGEE. The V gene end was trimmed by 4 bases and the J gene end by 5 bases; junction bases not matched to a gene: 7. The CDR3 covers 15 residues. DNA of the CDR3: TGTGCCAGCAGCCCGACTAGCGGGACGATGGAGACCCAGTACTTC. Its translation: CASSPTSGTMETQYF.

The chain links TRBV5-1 to TRBJ2-7; D gene uncertain. The CDR3 totals 15 residues. Germline loops: CDR1 SGHRS, CDR2 YFSETQ. Trimming took off 0 bases at V and 3 bases at J, with 13 bases between the two ends. The CDR3 bases are TGCGCCAGCAGCTTGGACCCAGACCTCAACTACGAGCAGTACTTC. Its protein product is CASSLDPDLNYEQYF. Drawing the rest from reference TRBV5-1 and TRBJ2-7, the complete variable domain is KAGVTQTPRYLIKTRGQQVTLSCSPISGHRSVSWYQQTPGQGLQFLFEYFSETQRNKGNFPGRFSGRQFSNSRSEMNVSTLELGDSALYLCASSLDPDLNYEQYFGPGTRLTVT.

This clone was observed a few times. The chain is built from TRBV7-3 and TRBJ2-3; no clear D. This CDR3 spans 13 amino acids. V lost 2 bases and J lost 2, with 5 bases in between. In germline, CDR1 is SGHTA, CDR2 FQGTGA. CDR3 coding DNA: TGTGCCAGCAGCTTAGAAAACACAGATACGCAGTATTTT. It is translated as CASSLENTDTQYF.

V and J are TRBV4-3 and TRBJ2-7; no definite D call. Germline CDR1 is LGHNA and CDR2 is YSLEER. V was clipped by 4 bases and J by 3 bases, with 10 bases between them. The CDR3 extends over 13 amino acids. The CDR3 nucleotides are TGCGCCAGCAGCCCGGGTTTGCTCTACGAGCAGTACTTC. It is translated as CASSPGLLYEQYF.